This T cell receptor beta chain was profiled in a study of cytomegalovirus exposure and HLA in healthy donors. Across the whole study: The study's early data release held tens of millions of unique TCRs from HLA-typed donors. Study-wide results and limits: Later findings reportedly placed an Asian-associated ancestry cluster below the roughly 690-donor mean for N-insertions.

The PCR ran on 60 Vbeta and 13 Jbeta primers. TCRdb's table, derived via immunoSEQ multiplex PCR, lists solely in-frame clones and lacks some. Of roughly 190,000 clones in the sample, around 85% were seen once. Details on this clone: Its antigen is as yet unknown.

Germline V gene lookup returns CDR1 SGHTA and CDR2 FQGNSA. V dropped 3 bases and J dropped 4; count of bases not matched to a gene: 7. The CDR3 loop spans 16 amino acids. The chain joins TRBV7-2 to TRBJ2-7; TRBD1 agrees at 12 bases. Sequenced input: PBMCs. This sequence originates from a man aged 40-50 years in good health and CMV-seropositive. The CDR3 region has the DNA TGTGCCAGCAGCTTTGCCCGGGACAGGGGGCTGTACGAGCAGTACTTC. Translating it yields CASSFARDRGLYEQYF.